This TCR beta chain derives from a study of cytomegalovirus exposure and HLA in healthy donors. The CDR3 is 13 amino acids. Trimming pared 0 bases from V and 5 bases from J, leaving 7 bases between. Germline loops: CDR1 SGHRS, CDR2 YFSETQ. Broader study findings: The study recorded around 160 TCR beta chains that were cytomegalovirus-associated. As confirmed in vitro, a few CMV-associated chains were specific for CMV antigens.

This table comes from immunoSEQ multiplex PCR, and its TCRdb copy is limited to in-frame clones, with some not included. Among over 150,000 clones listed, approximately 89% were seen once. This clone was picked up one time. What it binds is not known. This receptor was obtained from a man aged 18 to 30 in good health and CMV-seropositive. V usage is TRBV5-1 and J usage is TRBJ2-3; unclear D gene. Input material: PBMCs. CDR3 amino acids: CASSLVSLDTQYF. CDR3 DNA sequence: TGCGCCAGCAGCTTGGTTAGCCTAGATACGCAGTATTTT.